A selection of T cell receptor beta chains follows, all from one sample in a study of cytomegalovirus exposure and HLA in healthy donors. Repertoires were generated with immunoSEQ multiplex PCR, while TCRdb's copy carries only in-frame clones and drops some. The sample lists some 180,000 clones, just over 75% occurring once. Sample: PBMCs. The source of these receptors is a young man in good health and CMV-seronegative. The CDR3 runs from the conserved cysteine through the conserved F or W. The D gene is left open where the match is weak. Expanded clones are given a class, and other clones once, few, many or no size at all.

15	NA	TRBV27	NA	TRBJ1-1	CASTTPGVYGTEAFF	TGTGCCAGCACTACCCCAGGGGTGTACGGCACTGAAGCTTTCTTT
18	TRBD1	TRBV2	once	TRBJ1-4	CASSAPGTGGARGEKLFF	TGTGCCAGCAGTGCCCCCGGGACAGGGGGCGCGAGGGGAGAAAAACTGTTTTTT
14	TRBD1	TRBV5-4	NA	TRBJ1-2	CASSLGTGPGSYTF	TGTGCCAGCAGCTTGGGGACAGGCCCTGGGAGCTACACCTTC
15	TRBD2	TRBV15	NA	TRBJ2-7	CATSRLGLDNYEQYF	TGTGCCACCAGCAGACTGGGACTAGATAACTACGAGCAGTACTTC
15	TRBD1	TRBV6-6	NA	TRBJ2-2	CASSTTGTGVGELFF	TGTGCCAGCAGTACAACCGGGACAGGGGTCGGGGAGCTGTTTTTT
16	TRBD2	TRBV12-5	NA	TRBJ2-1	CASGLPGGPIYNEQFF	TGTGCTAGTGGTTTGCCGGGGGGGCCAATCTACAATGAGCAGTTCTTC
15	NA	TRBV6-6	NA	TRBJ2-4	CASSYGTPAKNIQYF	TGTGCCAGCAGTTATGGGACTCCAGCCAAAAACATTCAGTACTTC
13	NA	TRBV7-8	NA	TRBJ2-7	CASSPRSSYEQYF	TGTGCCAGCAGCCCCCGCAGCTCCTACGAGCAGTACTTC
17	NA	TRBV5-6	NA	TRBJ1-2	CASSLSQAAALRYGYTF	TGTGCCAGCAGCTTGTCGCAGGCAGCCGCCCTCCGCTATGGCTACACCTTC
16	TRBD2	TRBV9	few	TRBJ2-1	CASSNSGGHSYNEQFF	TGTGCCAGCAGTAATAGCGGGGGGCACTCCTACAATGAGCAGTTCTTC
13	NA	TRBV27	NA	TRBJ2-7	CASSVAGAYEQYF	TGTGCCAGCAGTGTGGCAGGGGCCTACGAGCAGTACTTC
13	NA	TRBV6-6	few	TRBJ1-1	CASSYRVRTEAFF	TGTGCCAGCAGTTATCGGGTTCGAACTGAAGCTTTCTTT
16	TRBD2	TRBV12-5	NA	TRBJ2-5	CASGLGPAGYQETQYF	TGTGCTAGTGGTTTGGGTCCAGCGGGGTACCAAGAGACCCAGTACTTC
16	NA	TRBV4-3	NA	TRBJ2-7	CASSQEIGSGHYEQYF	TGCGCCAGCAGCCAAGAAATCGGGAGCGGACACTACGAGCAGTACTTC
13	NA	TRBV6-5	NA	TRBJ1-2	CASSTTREYGYTF	TGTGCCAGCAGTACGACACGCGAGTATGGCTACACCTTC
13	NA	TRBV6-6	NA	TRBJ1-6	CASRGQPNSPLHF	TGTGCCAGCAGGGGCCAGCCCAATTCACCCCTCCACTTT
14	NA	TRBV19	once	TRBJ2-5	CASSIGQPQETQYF	TGTGCCAGTAGTATCGGACAACCCCAAGAGACCCAGTACTTC
12	NA	TRBV29-1	NA	TRBJ1-1	CSVQGDWGEAFF	TGCAGCGTACAGGGAGATTGGGGTGAAGCTTTCTTT
14	NA	TRBV2	NA	TRBJ1-3	CASRNSFPGNTIYF	TGTGCCAGCAGGAACAGTTTCCCTGGAAACACCATATATTTT
18	TRBD1	TRBV9	NA	TRBJ1-2	CASSVDSLAGGLKYGYTF	TGTGCCAGCAGCGTAGATTCCCTGGCAGGGGGCTTAAAATATGGCTACACCTTC
14	TRBD1	TRBV13	NA	TRBJ2-7	CASRLTGNSYEQYF	TGTGCCAGCCGATTGACAGGGAATTCCTACGAGCAGTACTTC
13	NA	TRBV27	NA	TRBJ2-1	CASSPTGYNEQFF	TGTGCCAGCAGTCCCACCGGCTACAATGAGCAGTTCTTC
16	TRBD2	TRBV19	NA	TRBJ2-5	CASSSGLESSRETQYF	TGTGCCAGTAGTTCCGGACTAGAGTCCTCCCGAGAGACCCAGTACTTC
15	TRBD1	TRBV15	NA	TRBJ1-2	CATSRATGVGYGYTF	TGTGCCACCAGCAGAGCGACAGGGGTCGGCTATGGCTACACCTTC
18	TRBD1	TRBV2	NA	TRBJ1-3	CASSEDRGRPNSGNTIYF	TGTGCCAGCAGTGAGGACAGGGGGCGTCCAAACTCTGGAAACACCATATATTTT
13	NA	TRBV7-2	once	TRBJ1-2	CASSLVRRVGYTF	TGTGCCAGCAGCTTAGTACGGCGGGTCGGCTACACCTTC
11	NA	TRBV14	NA	TRBJ2-1	CASSFNNEQFF	TGTGCCAGCAGCTTTAACAATGAGCAGTTCTTC
15	NA	TRBV7-2	NA	TRBJ1-6	CASSLPGNVNSPLHF	TGTGCCAGCAGCTTACCGGGGAATGTTAATTCACCCCTCCACTTT
15	NA	TRBV5-1	few	TRBJ2-7	CASSRDQGYSYEQYF	TGCGCCAGCAGCCGCGACCAGGGGTACTCCTACGAGCAGTACTTC
15	NA	TRBV30	NA	TRBJ1-6	CAWDQGSSYNSPLHF	TGTGCCTGGGATCAGGGTAGCTCCTATAATTCACCCCTCCACTTT